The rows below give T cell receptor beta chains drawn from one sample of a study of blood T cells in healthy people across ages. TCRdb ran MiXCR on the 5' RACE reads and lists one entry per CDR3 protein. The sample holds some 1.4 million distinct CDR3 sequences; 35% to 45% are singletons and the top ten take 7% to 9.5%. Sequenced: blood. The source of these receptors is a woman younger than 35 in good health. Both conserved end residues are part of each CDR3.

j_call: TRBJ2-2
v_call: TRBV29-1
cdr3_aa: CSVGMRTRGITGELFF

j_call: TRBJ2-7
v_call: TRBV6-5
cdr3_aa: CTSSSPESYEQYF

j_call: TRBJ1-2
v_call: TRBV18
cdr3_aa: CASSPGTYTF

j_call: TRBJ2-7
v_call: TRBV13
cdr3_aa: CASRLEGTYYNEQYF

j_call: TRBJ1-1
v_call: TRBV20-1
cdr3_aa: CSASLLNTEAFF

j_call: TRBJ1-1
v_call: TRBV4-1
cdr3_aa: CASSLGQTGGAFF

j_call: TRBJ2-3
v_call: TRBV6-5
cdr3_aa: CASSYGSPDTQYF

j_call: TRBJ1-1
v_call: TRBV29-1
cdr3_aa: CSVRGKAQNTEAFF

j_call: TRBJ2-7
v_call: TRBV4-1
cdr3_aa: CASTGRDSYEQYF

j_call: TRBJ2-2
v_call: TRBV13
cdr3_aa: CASSPQGFNTGELFF

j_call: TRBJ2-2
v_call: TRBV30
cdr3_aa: CAWSKFAGELFF

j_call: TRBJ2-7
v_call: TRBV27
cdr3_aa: CASSLAGGREQYF

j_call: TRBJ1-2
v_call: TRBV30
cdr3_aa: CACRGTSYGYTF

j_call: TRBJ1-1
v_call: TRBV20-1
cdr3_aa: CSARDQGGRGTEAFF

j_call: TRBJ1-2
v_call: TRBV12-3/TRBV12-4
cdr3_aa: CASSPTGAPRYGYTF

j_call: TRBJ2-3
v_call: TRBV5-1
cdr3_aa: CASSSRLRQITDTQYF

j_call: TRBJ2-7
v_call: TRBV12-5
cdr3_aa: CASGLVDRVYEQYF

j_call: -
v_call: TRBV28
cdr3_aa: CASSIDGVTYEQYF

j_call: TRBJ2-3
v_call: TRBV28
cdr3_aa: CASSPGRFPDTQYF

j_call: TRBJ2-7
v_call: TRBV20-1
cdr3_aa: CSALREVSYEQYF

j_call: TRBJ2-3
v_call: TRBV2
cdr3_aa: CASNRGPHTDTQYF

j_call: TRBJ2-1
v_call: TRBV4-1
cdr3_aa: CASSQDWGTSGAYNEQFF

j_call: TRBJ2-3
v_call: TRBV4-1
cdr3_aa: CASSQPSGGGGNTQYF

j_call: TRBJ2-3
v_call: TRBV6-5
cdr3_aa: CASSYGTSGGATDTQYF

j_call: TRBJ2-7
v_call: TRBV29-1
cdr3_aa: CSVEDSESSYNEQYF

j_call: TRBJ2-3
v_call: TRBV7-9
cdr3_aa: CAVSGGSTDTQYF

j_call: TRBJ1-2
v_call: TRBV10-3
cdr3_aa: CAISAQGPNYGYTF

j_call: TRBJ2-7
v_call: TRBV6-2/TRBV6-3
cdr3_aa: CASSYPAPEQYF

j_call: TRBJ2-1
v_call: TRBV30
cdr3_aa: CAWSIQQDNEQFF

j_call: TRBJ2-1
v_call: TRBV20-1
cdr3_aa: CSARDNGFSSYNEQFF

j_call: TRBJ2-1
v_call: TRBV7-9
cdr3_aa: CASSRDSQDNEQFF

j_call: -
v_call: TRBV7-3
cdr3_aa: CASSFLGGTGMTEQYF

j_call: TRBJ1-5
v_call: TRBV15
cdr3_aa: CATSREGQLYQPQHF

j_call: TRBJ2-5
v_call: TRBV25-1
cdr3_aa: CASRDLGETQYF

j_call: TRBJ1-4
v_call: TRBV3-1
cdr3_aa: CASSQSRATNEKLFF

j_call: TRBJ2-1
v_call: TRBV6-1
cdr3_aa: CASRHRDLRDTGFF

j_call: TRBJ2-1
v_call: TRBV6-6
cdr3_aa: CASSPLASYTNEQFF

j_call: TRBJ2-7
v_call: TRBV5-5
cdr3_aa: CASSLLQGSYEQYF

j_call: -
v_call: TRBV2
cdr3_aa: CASSVLAGGGVYNEQYF

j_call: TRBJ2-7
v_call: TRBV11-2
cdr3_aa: CASSQQTSGSYEQYF

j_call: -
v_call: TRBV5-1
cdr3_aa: CASSSSSGGNIQYF

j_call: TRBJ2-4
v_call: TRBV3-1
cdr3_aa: CASSQVPGGQYF

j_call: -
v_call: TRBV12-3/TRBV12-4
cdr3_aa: CASSLARGNEQYF

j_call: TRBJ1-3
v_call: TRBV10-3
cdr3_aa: CAISEGTSKNTIYF

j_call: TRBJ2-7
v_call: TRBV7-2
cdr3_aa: CASSLVADRMSYEQYF

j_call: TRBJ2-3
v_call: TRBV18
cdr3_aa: CASSPPGQDNTDTQYF

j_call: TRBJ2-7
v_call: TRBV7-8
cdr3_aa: CASSFSDLSSYEQYF

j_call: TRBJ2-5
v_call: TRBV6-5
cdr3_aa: CASSSGLAVVGETQYF